This is a list of T cell receptor beta chains from one sample in a study of cytomegalovirus exposure and HLA in healthy donors. Libraries were prepared by immunoSEQ multiplex PCR; TCRdb keeps only in-frame clonotypes and omits some of them. The data contain fewer than 150,000 clones, 80% of them singletons. Sample: PBMCs. The receptors originated from a female donor in good health and CMV-seropositive. Both conserved end residues are part of each CDR3. A D gene is named only where the DNA matches it firmly. Where a row states a size, it is once, few, many or the class of an expanded clone; other rows omit it.

V gene: TRBV2
CDR3 length: 14
J gene: TRBJ2-1
D gene: .
clone size: .
CDR3 protein: CASSDVSGYNEQFF
CDR3 DNA: TGTGCCAGCAGTGACGTCTCAGGCTACAATGAGCAGTTCTTC

V gene: TRBV7-9
CDR3 length: 15
J gene: TRBJ2-7
D gene: TRBD2
clone size: .
CDR3 protein: CASRPSGGSSYEQYF
CDR3 DNA: TGTGCCAGCAGGCCTAGCGGGGGGTCCTCCTACGAGCAGTACTTC

V gene: TRBV19
CDR3 length: 15
J gene: TRBJ2-7
D gene: TRBD1
clone size: .
CDR3 protein: CASSMDRSFVYEQYF
CDR3 DNA: TGTGCCAGTAGTATGGACAGGTCATTTGTCTACGAGCAGTACTTC

V gene: TRBV2
CDR3 length: 13
J gene: TRBJ1-1
D gene: TRBD1
clone size: few
CDR3 protein: CATTTGEGTEAFF
CDR3 DNA: TGTGCCACAACTACAGGGGAAGGGACTGAAGCTTTCTTT

V gene: TRBV7-9
CDR3 length: 15
J gene: TRBJ2-2
D gene: TRBD1
clone size: .
CDR3 protein: CASSQRQGDTGELFF
CDR3 DNA: TGTGCCAGCAGCCAGCGACAGGGGGACACCGGGGAGCTGTTTTTT

V gene: TRBV5-4
CDR3 length: 15
J gene: TRBJ2-3
D gene: .
clone size: once
CDR3 protein: CASSGRTVSPDTQYF
CDR3 DNA: TGTGCCAGCAGCGGGCGGACAGTCTCTCCCGATACGCAGTATTTT

V gene: TRBV6-1
CDR3 length: 17
J gene: TRBJ2-2
D gene: TRBD1
clone size: .
CDR3 protein: CASSDPGQGALTGELFF
CDR3 DNA: TGTGCCAGCAGTGACCCCGGACAGGGGGCACTTACCGGGGAGCTGTTTTTT

V gene: TRBV5-4
CDR3 length: 14
J gene: TRBJ2-1
D gene: .
clone size: .
CDR3 protein: CASSSAGSYNEQFF
CDR3 DNA: TGTGCCAGCAGCTCGGCGGGCTCCTACAATGAGCAGTTCTTC

V gene: TRBV19
CDR3 length: 16
J gene: TRBJ1-2
D gene: .
clone size: .
CDR3 protein: CASSIQEAPSNYGYTF
CDR3 DNA: TGTGCCAGTAGTATACAGGAGGCGCCCTCTAACTATGGCTACACCTTC

V gene: TRBV29-1
CDR3 length: 14
J gene: TRBJ1-1
D gene: TRBD1
clone size: few
CDR3 protein: CSGSQGARNTEAFF
CDR3 DNA: TGCAGCGGATCTCAGGGGGCGCGGAACACTGAAGCTTTCTTT

V gene: TRBV5-1
CDR3 length: 17
J gene: TRBJ2-5
D gene: TRBD2
clone size: .
CDR3 protein: CASSSTSRLAGGESQYF
CDR3 DNA: TGCGCCAGCAGTTCTACTTCCCGACTAGCGGGGGGAGAGAGCCAGTACTTC

V gene: TRBV7-9
CDR3 length: 16
J gene: TRBJ1-4
D gene: TRBD1
clone size: .
CDR3 protein: CASSLTGTGSNEKLFF
CDR3 DNA: TGTGCCAGCAGCTTGACCGGGACAGGGTCTAATGAAAAACTGTTTTTT

V gene: TRBV7-8
CDR3 length: 16
J gene: TRBJ1-5
D gene: .
clone size: .
CDR3 protein: CASSSPVGDGNQPQHF
CDR3 DNA: TGTGCCAGCAGCTCCCCCGTCGGGGATGGCAATCAGCCCCAGCATTTT

V gene: TRBV5-4
CDR3 length: 16
J gene: TRBJ2-7
D gene: .
clone size: .
CDR3 protein: CASSAGGGLSSYEQYF
CDR3 DNA: TGTGCCAGCAGCGCCGGGGGAGGCCTGAGCTCCTACGAGCAGTACTTC

V gene: TRBV5-4
CDR3 length: 14
J gene: TRBJ2-7
D gene: TRBD2
clone size: once
CDR3 protein: CASSLAGGPHEQYF
CDR3 DNA: TGTGCCAGCAGCTTAGCGGGGGGGCCCCACGAGCAGTACTTC

V gene: TRBV4-2
CDR3 length: 18
J gene: TRBJ1-6
D gene: TRBD1
clone size: .
CDR3 protein: CASSRDDRGGDVNSPLHF
CDR3 DNA: TGTGCCAGCAGCCGCGACGACAGGGGGGGAGATGTGAATTCACCCCTCCACTTT

V gene: TRBV5-4
CDR3 length: 17
J gene: TRBJ1-4
D gene: TRBD1
clone size: .
CDR3 protein: CASSSSRGGAGGEKLFF
CDR3 DNA: TGTGCCAGCAGCTCTTCCAGGGGGGGCGCGGGAGGTGAAAAACTGTTTTTT

V gene: TRBV28
CDR3 length: 15
J gene: TRBJ1-2
D gene: TRBD1
clone size: .
CDR3 protein: CASSLIAGTGYGYTF
CDR3 DNA: TGTGCCAGCAGTTTAATCGCCGGGACAGGTTATGGCTACACCTTC

V gene: TRBV7-9
CDR3 length: 17
J gene: TRBJ2-6
D gene: TRBD1
clone size: .
CDR3 protein: CASSVDRGYSGANVLTF
CDR3 DNA: TGTGCCAGCAGCGTTGACAGGGGGTATTCTGGGGCCAACGTCCTGACTTTC

V gene: TRBV11-1
CDR3 length: 15
J gene: TRBJ1-6
D gene: TRBD1
clone size: .
CDR3 protein: CASSLRTGSGSPLHF
CDR3 DNA: TGTGCCAGCAGCCTAAGGACAGGGTCGGGTTCACCCCTCCACTTT

V gene: TRBV2
CDR3 length: 12
J gene: TRBJ1-2
D gene: .
clone size: few
CDR3 protein: CASRELEGGYTF
CDR3 DNA: TGTGCCAGCAGAGAACTAGAAGGTGGCTACACCTTC

V gene: TRBV13
CDR3 length: 14
J gene: TRBJ2-5
D gene: .
clone size: .
CDR3 protein: CASSRGGAQETQYF
CDR3 DNA: TGTGCCAGCAGCCGTGGGGGGGCACAAGAGACCCAGTACTTC

V gene: TRBV7-2
CDR3 length: 14
J gene: TRBJ2-5
D gene: TRBD1
clone size: .
CDR3 protein: CASSSQGGRETQYF
CDR3 DNA: TGTGCCAGCAGCTCCCAAGGGGGCCGAGAGACCCAGTACTTC

V gene: TRBV5-1
CDR3 length: 15
J gene: TRBJ2-2
D gene: .
clone size: .
CDR3 protein: CASSNDRAGTGELFF
CDR3 DNA: TGCGCCAGCAGCAATGACAGGGCGGGAACCGGGGAGCTGTTTTTT

V gene: TRBV5-1
CDR3 length: 14
J gene: TRBJ1-4
D gene: TRBD1
clone size: few
CDR3 protein: CASSLDRGVEKLFF
CDR3 DNA: TGCGCCAGCAGCTTGGACAGGGGAGTTGAAAAACTGTTTTTT

V gene: TRBV29-1
CDR3 length: 13
J gene: TRBJ2-5
D gene: .
clone size: .
CDR3 protein: CSVEGTQRETQYF
CDR3 DNA: TGCAGCGTTGAAGGGACTCAGAGGGAGACCCAGTACTTC

V gene: TRBV7-2
CDR3 length: 15
J gene: TRBJ1-3
D gene: .
clone size: .
CDR3 protein: CASSVDTSSGNTIYF
CDR3 DNA: TGTGCCAGCAGCGTGGACACGAGCTCTGGAAACACCATATATTTT

V gene: TRBV4-2
CDR3 length: 17
J gene: TRBJ2-1
D gene: TRBD2
clone size: .
CDR3 protein: CASSQAALAGVYNEQFF
CDR3 DNA: TGTGCCAGCAGCCAAGCAGCACTAGCGGGGGTCTACAATGAGCAGTTCTTC

V gene: TRBV18
CDR3 length: 16
J gene: TRBJ2-3
D gene: TRBD2
clone size: once
CDR3 protein: CASSPGRGGTTDTQYF
CDR3 DNA: TGTGCCAGCTCACCGGGCCGCGGGGGGACCACAGATACGCAGTATTTT

V gene: TRBV6-5
CDR3 length: 15
J gene: TRBJ1-6
D gene: .
clone size: .
CDR3 protein: CASSYSRQSFSPLHF
CDR3 DNA: TGTGCCAGCAGTTACTCGAGACAGTCATTTTCACCCCTCCACTTT

V gene: TRBV6-6
CDR3 length: 12
J gene: TRBJ1-1
D gene: TRBD1
clone size: few
CDR3 protein: CASSIRGQEAFF
CDR3 DNA: TGTGCGAGCAGCATACGGGGACAGGAAGCTTTCTTT

V gene: TRBV10-2
CDR3 length: 14
J gene: TRBJ1-5
D gene: .
clone size: .
CDR3 protein: CASTPGGENQPQHF
CDR3 DNA: TGCGCCAGCACCCCGGGGGGAGAGAATCAGCCCCAGCATTTT

V gene: TRBV4-1
CDR3 length: 16
J gene: TRBJ1-2
D gene: TRBD1
clone size: .
CDR3 protein: CASSQEGTGLQYGYTF
CDR3 DNA: TGCGCCAGCAGCCAAGAAGGGACAGGGTTACAGTATGGCTACACCTTC

V gene: TRBV2
CDR3 length: 13
J gene: TRBJ2-5
D gene: TRBD1
clone size: once
CDR3 protein: CASRGTGSETQYF
CDR3 DNA: TGTGCCAGCAGGGGGACAGGGTCAGAGACCCAGTACTTC

V gene: TRBV19
CDR3 length: 17
J gene: TRBJ2-3
D gene: TRBD2
clone size: .
CDR3 protein: CASSIGGGARLTDTQYF
CDR3 DNA: TGTGCCAGTAGTATTGGCGGGGGGGCCCGTCTCACAGATACGCAGTATTTT

V gene: TRBV19
CDR3 length: 13
J gene: TRBJ1-5
D gene: .
clone size: .
CDR3 protein: CASSNGPNQPQHF
CDR3 DNA: TGTGCCAGTAGTAATGGGCCGAATCAGCCCCAGCATTTT

V gene: TRBV2
CDR3 length: 15
J gene: TRBJ1-5
D gene: .
clone size: .
CDR3 protein: CASSVGQLSNQPQHF
CDR3 DNA: TGTGCCAGCAGTGTGGGACAACTTAGCAATCAGCCCCAGCATTTT

V gene: TRBV19
CDR3 length: 15
J gene: TRBJ2-6
D gene: TRBD1
clone size: .
CDR3 protein: CASSTTGAGANVLTF
CDR3 DNA: TGTGCCAGTAGTACCACAGGGGCTGGGGCCAACGTCCTGACTTTC

V gene: TRBV5-1
CDR3 length: 14
J gene: TRBJ1-1
D gene: .
clone size: .
CDR3 protein: CASSLGQWDTEAFF
CDR3 DNA: TGCGCCAGCAGCTTGGGACAGTGGGACACTGAAGCTTTCTTT

V gene: TRBV5-1
CDR3 length: 13
J gene: TRBJ2-5
D gene: .
clone size: .
CDR3 protein: CASSLGGQETQYF
CDR3 DNA: TGCGCCAGCAGCTTAGGGGGCCAAGAGACCCAGTACTTC

V gene: TRBV5-8
CDR3 length: 13
J gene: TRBJ1-1
D gene: .
clone size: .
CDR3 protein: CASFRGWSTEAFF
CDR3 DNA: TGTGCCAGTTTCCGAGGGTGGAGCACTGAAGCTTTCTTT

V gene: TRBV2
CDR3 length: 15
J gene: TRBJ2-7
D gene: .
clone size: .
CDR3 protein: CASSKTGSNSYEQYF
CDR3 DNA: TGTGCCAGCAGTAAAACAGGGTCCAACTCCTACGAGCAGTACTTC

V gene: TRBV6-1
CDR3 length: 13
J gene: TRBJ1-2
D gene: TRBD1
clone size: few
CDR3 protein: CASKGGNDYGYTF
CDR3 DNA: TGTGCCAGCAAAGGGGGCAATGACTATGGCTACACCTTC

V gene: TRBV29-1
CDR3 length: 14
J gene: TRBJ1-2
D gene: .
clone size: .
CDR3 protein: CSVSDFTHYYGYTF
CDR3 DNA: TGCAGCGTGAGCGACTTTACACATTACTATGGCTACACCTTC

V gene: TRBV7-2
CDR3 length: 12
J gene: TRBJ2-7
D gene: .
clone size: .
CDR3 protein: CASSLGRYEQYF
CDR3 DNA: TGTGCCAGCAGCCTAGGCCGGTACGAGCAGTACTTC

V gene: TRBV6-1
CDR3 length: 15
J gene: TRBJ1-6
D gene: TRBD1
clone size: .
CDR3 protein: CASSGIGTANSPLHF
CDR3 DNA: TGTGCCAGCAGCGGCATCGGGACAGCAAATTCACCCCTCCACTTT

V gene: TRBV9
CDR3 length: 14
J gene: TRBJ2-7
D gene: .
clone size: .
CDR3 protein: CASSVDLASYEQYF
CDR3 DNA: TGTGCCAGCAGCGTAGATCTAGCTTCCTACGAGCAGTACTTC

V gene: TRBV27
CDR3 length: 15
J gene: TRBJ2-7
D gene: TRBD1
clone size: .
CDR3 protein: CASSLSARTGHEQYF
CDR3 DNA: TGTGCCAGCAGTTTATCAGCCAGGACAGGGCACGAGCAGTACTTC

V gene: TRBV18
CDR3 length: 13
J gene: TRBJ1-5
D gene: .
clone size: once
CDR3 protein: CASSEGGGQPQHF
CDR3 DNA: TGTGCCAGCTCAGAAGGAGGAGGACAGCCCCAGCATTTT

V gene: TRBV5-4
CDR3 length: 14
J gene: TRBJ2-7
D gene: .
clone size: few
CDR3 protein: CASSLEGGDYEQYF
CDR3 DNA: TGTGCCAGCAGCTTGGAGGGCGGGGACTACGAGCAGTACTTC

V gene: TRBV10-2
CDR3 length: 13
J gene: TRBJ1-2
D gene: .
clone size: few
CDR3 protein: CASSEGLSGGYTF
CDR3 DNA: TGCGCCAGCAGTGAGGGCCTCTCAGGGGGCTACACCTTC

V gene: TRBV5-5
CDR3 length: 11
J gene: TRBJ1-1
D gene: .
clone size: .
CDR3 protein: CASSLGQAPFF
CDR3 DNA: TGTGCCAGCAGCTTGGGACAGGCCCCTTTCTTT

V gene: TRBV15
CDR3 length: 18
J gene: TRBJ2-6
D gene: .
clone size: .
CDR3 protein: CATSRDTIRTSGANVLTF
CDR3 DNA: TGTGCCACCAGCAGAGATACCATCCGGACTTCTGGGGCCAACGTCCTGACTTTC

V gene: TRBV21-1
CDR3 length: 18
J gene: TRBJ2-7
D gene: .
clone size: few
CDR3 protein: CASSVRATSGGPRWEQYF
CDR3 DNA: TGTGCCAGCAGCGTCCGGGCCACTAGCGGGGGTCCGAGGTGGGAGCAGTACTTC

V gene: TRBV19
CDR3 length: 14
J gene: TRBJ2-2
D gene: .
clone size: .
CDR3 protein: CASSLRPIPGELFF
CDR3 DNA: TGTGCCAGTAGTTTGCGCCCGATCCCCGGGGAGCTGTTTTTT